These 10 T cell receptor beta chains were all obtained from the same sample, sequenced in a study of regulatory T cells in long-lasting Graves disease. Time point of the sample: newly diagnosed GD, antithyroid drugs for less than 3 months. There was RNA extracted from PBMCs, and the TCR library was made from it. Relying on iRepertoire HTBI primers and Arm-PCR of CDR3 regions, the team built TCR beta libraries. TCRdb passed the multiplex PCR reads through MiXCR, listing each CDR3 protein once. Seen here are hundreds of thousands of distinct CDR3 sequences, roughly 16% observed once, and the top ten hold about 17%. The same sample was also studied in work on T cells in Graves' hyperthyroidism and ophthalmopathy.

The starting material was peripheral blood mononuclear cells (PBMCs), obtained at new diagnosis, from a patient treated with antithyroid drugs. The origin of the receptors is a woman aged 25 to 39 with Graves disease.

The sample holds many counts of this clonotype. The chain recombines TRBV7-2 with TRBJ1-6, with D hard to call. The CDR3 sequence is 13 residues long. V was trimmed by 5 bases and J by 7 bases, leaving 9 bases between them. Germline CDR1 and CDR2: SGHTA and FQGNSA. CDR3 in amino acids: CASSLDPNSPLHF. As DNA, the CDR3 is TGTGCCAGCAGCCTGGACCCAAATTCACCCCTCCACTTT.

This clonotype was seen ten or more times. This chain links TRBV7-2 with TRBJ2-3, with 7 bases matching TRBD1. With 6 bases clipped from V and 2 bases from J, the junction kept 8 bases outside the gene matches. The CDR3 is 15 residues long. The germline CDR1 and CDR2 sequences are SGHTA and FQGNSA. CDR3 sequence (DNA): TGTGCCAGCAGAAACCCGGGACAGAACACAGATACGCAGTATTTT. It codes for CASRNPGQNTDTQYF.

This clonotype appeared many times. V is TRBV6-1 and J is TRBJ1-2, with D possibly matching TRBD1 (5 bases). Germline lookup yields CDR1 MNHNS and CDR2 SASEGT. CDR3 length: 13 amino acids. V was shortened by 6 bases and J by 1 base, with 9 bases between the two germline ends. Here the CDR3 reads CASRARGNYGYTF. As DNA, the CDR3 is TGTGCCAGCAGGGCGAGGGGTAACTATGGCTACACCTTC.

The CDR3 protein is CASRTGSHTQYF. The CDR3 bases are TGTGCCAGCAGGACGGGGTCTCATACGCAGTATTTT. V gene TRBV12-3 or TRBV12-4 combines with J gene TRBJ2-3, with TRBD2 as a possible D gene (5 bases). This CDR3 comprises 12 residues. V was shortened by 6 bases and J by 7 bases, with 11 bases between the two germline ends.

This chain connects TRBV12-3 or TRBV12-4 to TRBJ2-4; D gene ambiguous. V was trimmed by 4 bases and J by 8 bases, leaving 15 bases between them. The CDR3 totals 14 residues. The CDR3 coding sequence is TGTGCCAGCAGTTCGCAAGCTCTAAGAGACATTCAGTACTTC. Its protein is CASSSQALRDIQYF.

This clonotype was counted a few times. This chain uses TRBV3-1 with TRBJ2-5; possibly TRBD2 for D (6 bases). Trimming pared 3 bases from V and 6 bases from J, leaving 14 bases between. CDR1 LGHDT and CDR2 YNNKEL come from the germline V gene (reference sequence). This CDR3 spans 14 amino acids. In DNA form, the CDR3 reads TGTGCCAGCAGCCAGAGTGAGGCGGGGAAGACCCAGTACTTC. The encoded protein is CASSQSEAGKTQYF.

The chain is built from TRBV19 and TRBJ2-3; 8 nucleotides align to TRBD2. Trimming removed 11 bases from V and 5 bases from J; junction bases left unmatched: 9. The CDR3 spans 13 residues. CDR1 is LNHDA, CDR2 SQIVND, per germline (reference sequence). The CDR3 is CAVAGGLGDTQYF. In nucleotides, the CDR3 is TGTGCCGTCGCGGGGGGCCTTGGAGATACGCAGTATTTT.

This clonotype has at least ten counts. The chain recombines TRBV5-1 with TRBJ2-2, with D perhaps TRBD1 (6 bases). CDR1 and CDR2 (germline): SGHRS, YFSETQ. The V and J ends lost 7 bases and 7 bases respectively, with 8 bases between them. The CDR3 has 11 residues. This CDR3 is CASWDIGELFF. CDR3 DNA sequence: TGCGCCAGCTGGGACATCGGGGAGCTGTTTTTT. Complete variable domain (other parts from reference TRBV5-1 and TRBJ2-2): KAGVTQTPRYLIKTRGQQVTLSCSPISGHRSVSWYQQTPGQGLQFLFEYFSETQRNKGNFPGRFSGRQFSNSRSEMNVSTLELGDSALYLCASWDIGELFFGEGSRLTVL.

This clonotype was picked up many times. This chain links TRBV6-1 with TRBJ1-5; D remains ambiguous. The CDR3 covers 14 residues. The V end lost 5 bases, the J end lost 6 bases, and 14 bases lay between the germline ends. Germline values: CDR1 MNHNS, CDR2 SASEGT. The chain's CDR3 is CASSSLKLGQPQHF. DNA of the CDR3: TGTGCCAGCAGTAGTCTAAAGCTGGGTCAGCCCCAGCATTTT.

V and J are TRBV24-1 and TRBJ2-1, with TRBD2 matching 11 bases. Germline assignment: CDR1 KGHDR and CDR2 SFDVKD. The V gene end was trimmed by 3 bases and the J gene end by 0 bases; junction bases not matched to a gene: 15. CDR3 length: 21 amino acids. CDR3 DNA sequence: TGTGCCACCAGTGATCCGACGGGGACTAGCGGACCGAAAAGCTCCTACAATGAGCAGTTCTTC. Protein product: CATSDPTGTSGPKSSYNEQFF.